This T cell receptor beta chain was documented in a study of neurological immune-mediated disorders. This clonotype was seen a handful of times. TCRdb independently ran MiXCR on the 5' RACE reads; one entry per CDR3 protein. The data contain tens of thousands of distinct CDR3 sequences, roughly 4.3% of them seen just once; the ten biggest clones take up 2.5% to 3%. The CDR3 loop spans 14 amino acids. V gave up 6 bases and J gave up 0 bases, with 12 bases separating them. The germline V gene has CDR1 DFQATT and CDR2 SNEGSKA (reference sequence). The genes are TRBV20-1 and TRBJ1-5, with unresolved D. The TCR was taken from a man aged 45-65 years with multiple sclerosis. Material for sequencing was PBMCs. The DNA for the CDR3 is TGCAGTGCGAGGACGGAATATAGCAATCAGCCCCAGCATTTT. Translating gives CSARTEYSNQPQHF.